This entry concerns a single T cell receptor (beta chain). The data stem from a study of blood T cell repertoires in COVID-19. Germline CDR1 is SGHTS and CDR2 is YDEGEE. This CDR3 spans 16 amino acids. Between the trimmed V and J ends, which lost 1 base and 2 bases, there was a span of 13 bases. The repertoire was sequenced with immunoSEQ multiplex PCR; TCRdb's copy has only in-frame clones and lacks some. The sample includes roughly 120,000 clones, 84% of them seen just once. The sample consisted of peripheral blood. The receptor's source is a woman in her fifties or sixties with acute or convalescent COVID-19. This chain joins TRBV5-8 and TRBJ1-5; D remains ambiguous. The CDR3 protein is CASSLYVVDGNQPQHF. In nucleotides, the CDR3 is TGTGCCAGCAGCTTGTATGTAGTCGATGGCAATCAGCCCCAGCATTTT.